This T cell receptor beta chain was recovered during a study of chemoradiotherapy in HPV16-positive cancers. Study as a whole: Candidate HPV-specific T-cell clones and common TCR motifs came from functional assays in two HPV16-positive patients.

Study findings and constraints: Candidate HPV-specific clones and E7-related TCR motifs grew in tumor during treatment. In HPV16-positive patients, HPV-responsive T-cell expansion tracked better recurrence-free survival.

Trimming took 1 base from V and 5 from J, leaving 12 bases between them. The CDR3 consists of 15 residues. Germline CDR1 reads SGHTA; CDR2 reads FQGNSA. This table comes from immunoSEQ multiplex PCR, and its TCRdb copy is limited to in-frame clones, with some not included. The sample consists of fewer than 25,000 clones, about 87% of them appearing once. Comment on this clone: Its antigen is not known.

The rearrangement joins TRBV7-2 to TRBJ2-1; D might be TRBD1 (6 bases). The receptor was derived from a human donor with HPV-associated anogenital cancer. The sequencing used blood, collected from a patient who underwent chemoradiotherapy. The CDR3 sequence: CASSLDYRVNNEQFF. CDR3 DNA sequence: TGTGCCAGCAGCTTAGACTACAGGGTCAACAATGAGCAGTTCTTC.